A few counts support the clone carrying this TCR beta chain. With 5 bases removed from V and 7 bases from J, the gap between germline ends came to 8 bases. The length of the CDR3 is 11 residues. Germline CDR1 MNHEY, CDR2 SVGAGI. The data stem from a study of blood T cell repertoires in COVID-19. Across the whole study: The samples span acute and convalescent COVID-19 from the United States, Italy and Spain. T cells, B-cell-depleted T cells, or PBMCs supplied cDNA or gDNA.

As processed by the authors: From reference gene primer amplification, estimates of nucleated cell counts were derived. Produced via immunoSEQ multiplex PCR; TCRdb's table is partial and in-frame only. V and J calls and clone size are as listed in that table; D and trimming were resolved from the DNA. The sample lists a few hundred thousand clones, 90% occurring once. The receptor was isolated from a woman aged 55-69 years with COVID-19, enrolled during active disease. Source material: peripheral blood. V usage is TRBV6-5 and J usage is TRBJ1-2; D perhaps matches TRBD1 (5 bases). CDR3 DNA: TGTGCCAGCAGTATACAGGCTGGCTACACCTTC. Residues: CASSIQAGYTF.